This T cell receptor (beta chain) was profiled in a study of shared clonotypes between healthy human individuals. The method was immunoSEQ multiplex PCR; TCRdb's version includes in-frame clones alone and lacks a portion of them. The profile shows just over 2,000,000 clones, roughly 96% of them singletons. The clonotype comes from a man between 18 and 29 years old in good health. The sequenced sample was naive CD4+ T cells sorted from blood. Stated subset: CD45RA+ positively selected.

The CDR3 nucleotides read TGTGCCAGCAGTGGGGGCGAAGAGACCCAGTACTTC. Its translation is CASSGGEETQYF. This sequence joins TRBV6-5 and TRBJ2-5, with D possibly matching TRBD1 (6 bases). This CDR3 is built from 12 residues. Germline assignment: CDR1 MNHEY and CDR2 SVGAGI. Between the trimmed V and J ends, which lost 5 bases and 3 bases, there was a span of 7 bases.